This T cell receptor (beta chain) was documented in a study of tumor and adjacent non-tumor tissue in lung cancer. Three rounds of nested PCR, following a modified ARM-PCR protocol, produced the TCRbeta library. TCRdb re-analysed the multiplex PCR reads in MiXCR, keeping a single row per CDR3 protein. Altogether over 110,000 distinct CDR3 sequences are present, around 65% being singletons, with the ten largest covering about 20%. Comments on this clonotype: Its antigen remains unknown. A much larger clone differs from this one at a single base, so this may be a read error.

Trimming removed 7 bases from V and 6 bases from J; junction bases left unmatched: 5. CDR1 MNHEY and CDR2 SVGEGT come from the germline V gene. CDR3 length: 13 amino acids. The template was RNA from unsorted bulk tissue. Study-level findings and limits: Top 100 clones took a larger repertoire share in normal lung.

Sequences were obtained from lung tumor tissue. The TCR originated in a man aged 55 to 70 with small cell lung cancer. The genes are TRBV6-2 or TRBV6-3 and TRBJ2-1; TRBD2 matches at 8 bases. CDR3 sequence reads: CASTLSGINEQFF. The CDR3 coding sequence is TGTGCCAGCACTCTTAGCGGGATCAATGAGCAGTTCTTC.